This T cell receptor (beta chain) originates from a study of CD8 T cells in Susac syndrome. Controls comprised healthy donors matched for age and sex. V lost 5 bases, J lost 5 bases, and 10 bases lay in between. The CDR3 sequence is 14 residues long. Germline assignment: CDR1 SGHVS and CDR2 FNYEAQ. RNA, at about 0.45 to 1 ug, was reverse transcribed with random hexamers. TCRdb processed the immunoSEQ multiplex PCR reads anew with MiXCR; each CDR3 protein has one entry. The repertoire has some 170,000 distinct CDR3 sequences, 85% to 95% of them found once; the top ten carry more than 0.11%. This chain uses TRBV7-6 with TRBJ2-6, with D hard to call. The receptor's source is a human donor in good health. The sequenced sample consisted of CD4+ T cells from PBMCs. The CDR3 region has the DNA TGTGCCAGCAGCCCCGCGAACTGGGCCAACGTCCTGACTTTC. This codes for CASSPANWANVLTF.